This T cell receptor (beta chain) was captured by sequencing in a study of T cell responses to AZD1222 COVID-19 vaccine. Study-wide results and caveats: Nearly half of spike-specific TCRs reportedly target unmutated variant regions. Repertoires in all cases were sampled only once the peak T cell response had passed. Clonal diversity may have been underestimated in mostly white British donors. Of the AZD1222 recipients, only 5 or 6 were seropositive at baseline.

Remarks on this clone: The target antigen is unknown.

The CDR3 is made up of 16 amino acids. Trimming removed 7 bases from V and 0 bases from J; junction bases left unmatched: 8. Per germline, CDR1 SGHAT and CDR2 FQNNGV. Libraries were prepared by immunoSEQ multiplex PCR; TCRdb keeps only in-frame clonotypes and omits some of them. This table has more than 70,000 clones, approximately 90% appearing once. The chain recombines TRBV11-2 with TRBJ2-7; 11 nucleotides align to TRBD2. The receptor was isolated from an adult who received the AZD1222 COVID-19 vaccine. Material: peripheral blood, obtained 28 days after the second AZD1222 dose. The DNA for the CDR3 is TGTGCCAGCACCCGGCTAGCGGGAGGCTACTCCTACGAGCAGTACTTC. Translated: CASTRLAGGYSYEQYF.